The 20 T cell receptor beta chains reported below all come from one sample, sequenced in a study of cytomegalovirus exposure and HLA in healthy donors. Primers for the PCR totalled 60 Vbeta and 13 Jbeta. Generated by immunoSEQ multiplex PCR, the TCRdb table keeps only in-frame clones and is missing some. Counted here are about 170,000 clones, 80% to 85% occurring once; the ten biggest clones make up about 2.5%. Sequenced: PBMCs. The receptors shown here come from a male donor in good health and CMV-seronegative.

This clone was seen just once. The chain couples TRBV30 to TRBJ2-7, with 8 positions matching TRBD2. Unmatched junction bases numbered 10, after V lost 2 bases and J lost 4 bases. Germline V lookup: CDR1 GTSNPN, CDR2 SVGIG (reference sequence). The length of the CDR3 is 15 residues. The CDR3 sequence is CAWSLLSGGSYEQYF. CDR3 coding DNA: TGTGCCTGGAGTCTACTGAGCGGGGGCTCTTACGAGCAGTACTTC.

CDR3 nucleotide sequence: TGCGCCAGCAGTGTCGCGGTACGACGGCCCCAGCATTTT. It translates to CASSVAVRRPQHF. The rearrangement uses TRBV10-2 and TRBJ1-5, with D uncertain. The CDR3 sequence is 13 residues long. The germline V gene has CDR1 WSHSY and CDR2 SAAADI. Trimming removed 4 bases at V and 9 bases at J, with 13 bases between.

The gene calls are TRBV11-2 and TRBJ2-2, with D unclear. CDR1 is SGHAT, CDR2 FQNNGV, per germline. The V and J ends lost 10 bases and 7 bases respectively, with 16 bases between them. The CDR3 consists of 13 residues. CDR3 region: CATAFTYGGELFF. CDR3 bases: TGTGCCACCGCCTTTACTTACGGCGGGGAGCTGTTTTTT.

CDR3 loop: CAQEGYGYTF. As DNA, the CDR3 is TGTGCCCAGGAAGGCTATGGCTACACCTTC. The chain has TRBV14 and TRBJ1-2; D remains ambiguous. The CDR3 loop spans 10 amino acids. Trimming stripped 11 bases from V and 4 bases from J, with 8 bases between. The V gene's germline CDR1 is SGHDN and CDR2 FVKESK. Supplemented by reference TRBV14 and TRBJ1-2, the full variable domain reads EAGVTQFPSHSVIEKGQTVTLRCDPISGHDNLYWYRRVMGKEIKFLLHFVKESKQDESGMPNNRFLAERTGGTYSTLKVQPAELEDSGVYFCAQEGYGYTFGSGTRLTVV.

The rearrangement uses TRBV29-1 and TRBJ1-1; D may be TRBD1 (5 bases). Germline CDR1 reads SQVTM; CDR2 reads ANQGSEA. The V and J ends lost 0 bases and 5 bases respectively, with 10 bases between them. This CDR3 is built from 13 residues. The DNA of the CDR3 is TGCAGCGTTGAAGATCCGGGGGAGACTGAAGCTTTCTTT. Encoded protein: CSVEDPGETEAFF. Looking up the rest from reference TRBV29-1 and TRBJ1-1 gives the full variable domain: SAVISQKPSRDICQRGTSLTIQCQVDSQVTMMFWYRQQPGQSLTLIATANQGSEATYESGFVIDKFPISRPNLTFSTLTVSNMSPEDSSIYLCSVEDPGETEAFFGQGTRLTVV.

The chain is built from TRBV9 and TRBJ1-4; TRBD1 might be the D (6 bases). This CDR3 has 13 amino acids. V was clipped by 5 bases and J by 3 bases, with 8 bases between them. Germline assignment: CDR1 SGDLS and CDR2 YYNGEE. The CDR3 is CASRGASNEKLFF. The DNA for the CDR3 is TGTGCCAGCAGGGGGGCTTCTAATGAAAAACTGTTTTTT.

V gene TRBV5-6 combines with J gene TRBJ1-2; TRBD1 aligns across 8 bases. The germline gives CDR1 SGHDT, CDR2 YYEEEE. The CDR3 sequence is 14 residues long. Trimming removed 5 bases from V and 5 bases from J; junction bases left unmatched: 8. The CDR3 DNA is TGTGCCAGCAGTTCTCCGGGACAGGCTTATGGCTACACCTTC. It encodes CASSSPGQAYGYTF.

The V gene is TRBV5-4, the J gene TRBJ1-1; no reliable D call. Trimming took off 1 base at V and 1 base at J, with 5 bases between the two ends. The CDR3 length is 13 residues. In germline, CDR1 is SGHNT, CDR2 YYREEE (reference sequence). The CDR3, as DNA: TGTGCCAGCAGCTTGTGGCAGAACACTGAAGCTTTCTTT. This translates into CASSLWQNTEAFF.

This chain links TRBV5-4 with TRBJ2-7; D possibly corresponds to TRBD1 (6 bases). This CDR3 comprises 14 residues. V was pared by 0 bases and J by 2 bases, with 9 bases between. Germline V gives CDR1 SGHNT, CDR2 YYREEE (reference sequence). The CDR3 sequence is CASSLGAGAYEQYF. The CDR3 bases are TGTGCCAGCAGCTTGGGTGCAGGGGCCTACGAGCAGTACTTC.

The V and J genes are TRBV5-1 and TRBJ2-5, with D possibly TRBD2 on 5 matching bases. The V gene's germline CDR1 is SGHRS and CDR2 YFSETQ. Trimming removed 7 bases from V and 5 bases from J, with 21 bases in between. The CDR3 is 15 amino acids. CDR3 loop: CASSLTGNPEETQYF. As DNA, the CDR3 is TGCGCCAGCTCCCTTACCGGGAACCCAGAGGAGACCCAGTACTTC. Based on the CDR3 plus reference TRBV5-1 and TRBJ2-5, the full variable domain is KAGVTQTPRYLIKTRGQQVTLSCSPISGHRSVSWYQQTPGQGLQFLFEYFSETQRNKGNFPGRFSGRQFSNSRSEMNVSTLELGDSALYLCASSLTGNPEETQYFGPGTRLLVL.

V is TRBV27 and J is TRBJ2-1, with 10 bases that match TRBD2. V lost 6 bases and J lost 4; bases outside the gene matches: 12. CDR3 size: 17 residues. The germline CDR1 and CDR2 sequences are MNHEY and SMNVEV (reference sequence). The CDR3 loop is CASRSIAGGVGYNEQFF. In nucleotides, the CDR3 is TGTGCCAGCAGGTCGATAGCGGGGGGCGTGGGTTACAATGAGCAGTTCTTC.

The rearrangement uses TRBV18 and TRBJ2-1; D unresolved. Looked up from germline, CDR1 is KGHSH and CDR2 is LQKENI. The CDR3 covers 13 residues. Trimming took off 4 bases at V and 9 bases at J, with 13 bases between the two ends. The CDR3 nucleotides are TGTGCCAGCTCACATAGTGGGCCAGGTGAGCAGTTCTTC. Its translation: CASSHSGPGEQFF.

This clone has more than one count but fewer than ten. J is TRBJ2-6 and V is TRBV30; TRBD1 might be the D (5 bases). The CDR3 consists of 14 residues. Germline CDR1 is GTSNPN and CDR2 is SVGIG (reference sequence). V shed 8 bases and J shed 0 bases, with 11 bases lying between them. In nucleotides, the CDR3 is TGTGCCAGCCCCAGGGTCTCTGGGGCCAACGTCCTGACTTTC. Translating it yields CASPRVSGANVLTF.

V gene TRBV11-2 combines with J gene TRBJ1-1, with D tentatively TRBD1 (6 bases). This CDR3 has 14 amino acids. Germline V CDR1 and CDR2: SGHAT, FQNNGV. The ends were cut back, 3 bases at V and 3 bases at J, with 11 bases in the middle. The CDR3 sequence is CASSFGPGDTEAFF. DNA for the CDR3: TGTGCCAGCAGCTTTGGTCCAGGGGACACTGAAGCTTTCTTT.

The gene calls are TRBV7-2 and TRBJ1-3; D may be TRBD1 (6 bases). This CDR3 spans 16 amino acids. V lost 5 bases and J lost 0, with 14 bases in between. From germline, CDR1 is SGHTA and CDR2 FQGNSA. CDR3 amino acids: CASSTRGAFSGNTIYF. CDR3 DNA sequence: TGTGCCAGCAGCACCAGGGGCGCCTTCTCTGGAAACACCATATATTTT.

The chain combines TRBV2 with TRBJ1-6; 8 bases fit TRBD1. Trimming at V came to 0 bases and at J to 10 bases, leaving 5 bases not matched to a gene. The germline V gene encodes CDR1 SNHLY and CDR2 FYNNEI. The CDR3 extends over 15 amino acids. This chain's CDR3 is CASSEAPQGVSPLHF. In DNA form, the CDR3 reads TGTGCCAGCAGTGAAGCACCACAGGGGGTCTCACCCCTCCACTTT.

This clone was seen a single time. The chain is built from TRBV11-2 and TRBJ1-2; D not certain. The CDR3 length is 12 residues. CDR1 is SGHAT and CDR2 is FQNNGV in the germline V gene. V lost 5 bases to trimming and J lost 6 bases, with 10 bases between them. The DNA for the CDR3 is TGTGCCAGCAGCGAAAGACATCATGGCTACACCTTC. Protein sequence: CASSERHHGYTF.

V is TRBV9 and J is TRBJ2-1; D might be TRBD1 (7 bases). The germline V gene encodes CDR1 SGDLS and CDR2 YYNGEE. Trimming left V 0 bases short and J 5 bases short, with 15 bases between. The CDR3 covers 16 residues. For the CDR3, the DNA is TGTGCCAGCAGCGTAGTGTTGGGGGGACAGAACAATGAGCAGTTCTTC. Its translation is CASSVVLGGQNNEQFF. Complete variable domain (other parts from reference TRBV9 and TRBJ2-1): DSGVTQTPKHLITATGQRVTLRCSPRSGDLSVYWYQQSLDQGLQFLIQYYNGEERAKGNILERFSAQQFPDLHSELNLSSLELGDSALYFCASSVVLGGQNNEQFFGPGTRLTVL.

The CDR3 DNA sequence: TGTGCCTGGACAACAGGGGGTCGGGAGTACTTC. It is translated as CAWTTGGREYF. J is TRBJ2-4 and V is TRBV30; TRBD1 agrees at 8 bases. The CDR3 runs to 11 residues. V gave up 4 bases and J gave up 14 bases; unmatched junction bases: 7. In germline, CDR1 is GTSNPN, CDR2 SVGIG (reference sequence).

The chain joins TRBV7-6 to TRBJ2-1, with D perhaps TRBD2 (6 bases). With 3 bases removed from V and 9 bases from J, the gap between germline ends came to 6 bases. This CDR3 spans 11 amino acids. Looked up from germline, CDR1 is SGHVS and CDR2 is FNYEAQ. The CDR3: CASSLGGEQFF. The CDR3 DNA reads TGTGCCAGCAGCTTGGGGGGTGAGCAGTTCTTC.